These 4 T cell receptor beta chains originate from one sample sequenced in a study of siplizumab effects on memory and regulatory T cells. Assay used: immunoSEQ multiplex PCR; TCRdb lists only in-frame clones, some missing. The sample consists of some 87,000 clones, 70% to 90% of them appearing once. Material for sequencing was CD4+ T cells sorted from blood. These receptors were collected from a human donor in good health.

V and J are TRBV19 and TRBJ2-1; D is perhaps TRBD1 (6 bases). V was shortened by 2 bases and J by 9 bases, with 23 bases between the two germline ends. This CDR3 spans 17 amino acids. Germline V CDR1 and CDR2: LNHDA, SQIVND (reference sequence). This CDR3 reads CASSITLLQGLIGEQFF. DNA for the CDR3: TGTGCCAGTAGTATAACCCTTCTACAGGGCCTAATTGGTGAGCAGTTCTTC.

The chain has TRBV2 and TRBJ1-4; TRBD1 matches at 7 bases. Germline CDR1 reads SNHLY; CDR2 reads FYNNEI. The CDR3 covers 13 residues. J gave up 4 bases and V 6 bases, and 2 bases lay outside the gene matches. CDR3 amino acids: CASSRDSNEKLFF. DNA of the CDR3: TGTGCCAGCAGCCGGGACAGTAATGAAAAACTGTTTTTT.

The rearrangement joins TRBV30 to TRBJ1-2; 7 positions agree with TRBD1. The length of the CDR3 is 15 residues. Trimming at V came to 1 base and at J to 5 bases, leaving 10 bases not matched to a gene. Germline V gene lookup returns CDR1 GTSNPN and CDR2 SVGIG (reference sequence). CDR3 amino acids: CAWSGVRGTEYGYTF. CDR3 DNA sequence: TGTGCCTGGAGTGGGGTTCGGGGGACAGAGTATGGCTACACCTTC.

J is TRBJ2-1 and V is TRBV9, with D unresolved. Trimming stripped 0 bases from V and 5 bases from J, with 9 bases between. The CDR3 loop spans 14 amino acids. In germline, CDR1 is SGDLS, CDR2 YYNGEE. For the CDR3, the DNA is TGTGCCAGCAGCGTAGCTGGGCCACACAATGAGCAGTTCTTC. This translates into CASSVAGPHNEQFF.